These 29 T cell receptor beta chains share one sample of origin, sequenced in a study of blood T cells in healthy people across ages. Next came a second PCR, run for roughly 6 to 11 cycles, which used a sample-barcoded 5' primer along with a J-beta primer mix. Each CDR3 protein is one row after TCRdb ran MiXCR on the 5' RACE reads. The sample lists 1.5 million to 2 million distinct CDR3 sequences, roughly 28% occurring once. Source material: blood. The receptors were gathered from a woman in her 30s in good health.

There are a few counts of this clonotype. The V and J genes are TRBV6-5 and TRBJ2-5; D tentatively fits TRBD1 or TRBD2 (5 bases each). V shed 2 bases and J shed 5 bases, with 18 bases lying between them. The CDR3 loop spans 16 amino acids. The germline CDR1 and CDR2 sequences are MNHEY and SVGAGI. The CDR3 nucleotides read TGTGCCAGCAGTTACGAGGGACGGATGTCTACGGAGACCCAGTACTTC. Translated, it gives CASSYEGRMSTETQYF.

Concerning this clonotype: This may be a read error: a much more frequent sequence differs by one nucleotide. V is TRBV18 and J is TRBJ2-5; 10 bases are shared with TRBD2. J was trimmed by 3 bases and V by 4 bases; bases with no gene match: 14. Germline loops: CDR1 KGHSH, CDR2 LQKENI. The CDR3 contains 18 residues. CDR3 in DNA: TGTGCCAGCTCACACGGGACTAGCGAAACCCCCGCGAAAGAGACCCAGTACTTC. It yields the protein CASSHGTSETPAKETQYF.

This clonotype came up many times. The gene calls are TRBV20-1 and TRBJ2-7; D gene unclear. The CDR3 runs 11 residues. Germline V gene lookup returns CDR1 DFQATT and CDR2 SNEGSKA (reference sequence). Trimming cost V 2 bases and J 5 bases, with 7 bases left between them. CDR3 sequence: CSARLTNEQYF. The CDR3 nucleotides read TGCAGTGCTAGATTGACGAACGAGCAGTACTTC.

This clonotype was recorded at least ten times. The CDR3 DNA reads as TGCGCCAGCAGCTCCGACGGGACAGGGGTCGTGCAGTACTTC. Translated: CASSSDGTGVVQYF. V gene TRBV5-1 combines with J gene TRBJ2-5, with 10 nucleotides matching TRBD1. V lost 3 bases and J lost 11; bases outside the gene matches: 10. This CDR3 comprises 14 residues. Germline V CDR1 and CDR2: SGHRS, YFSETQ.

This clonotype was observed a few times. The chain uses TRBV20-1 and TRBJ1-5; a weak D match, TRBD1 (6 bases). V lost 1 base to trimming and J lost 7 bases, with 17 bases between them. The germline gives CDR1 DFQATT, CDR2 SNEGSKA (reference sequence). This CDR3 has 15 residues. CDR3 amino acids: CSARGSRGAGQPQHF. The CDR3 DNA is TGCAGTGCTAGAGGATCCCGGGGGGCAGGGCAGCCCCAGCATTTT.

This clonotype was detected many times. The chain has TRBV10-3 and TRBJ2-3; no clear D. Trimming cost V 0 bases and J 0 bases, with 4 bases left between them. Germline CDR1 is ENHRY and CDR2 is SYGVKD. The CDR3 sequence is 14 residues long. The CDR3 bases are TGTGCCATCAGTGAGTCAGCTAGCACAGATACGCAGTATTTT. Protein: CAISESASTDTQYF.

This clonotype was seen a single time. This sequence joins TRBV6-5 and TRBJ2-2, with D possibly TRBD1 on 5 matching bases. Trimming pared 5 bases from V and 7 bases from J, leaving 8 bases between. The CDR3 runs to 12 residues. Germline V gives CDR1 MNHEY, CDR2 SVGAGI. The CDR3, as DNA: TGTGCCAGCAGTGCCGGACACGGGGAGCTGTTTTTT. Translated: CASSAGHGELFF.

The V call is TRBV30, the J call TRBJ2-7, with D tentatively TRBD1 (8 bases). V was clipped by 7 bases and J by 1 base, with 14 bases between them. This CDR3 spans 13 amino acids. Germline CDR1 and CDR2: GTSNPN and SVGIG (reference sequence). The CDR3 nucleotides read TGTGCCTTCCTACAGGGGGGGTCCTACGAGCAGTACTTC. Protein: CAFLQGGSYEQYF.

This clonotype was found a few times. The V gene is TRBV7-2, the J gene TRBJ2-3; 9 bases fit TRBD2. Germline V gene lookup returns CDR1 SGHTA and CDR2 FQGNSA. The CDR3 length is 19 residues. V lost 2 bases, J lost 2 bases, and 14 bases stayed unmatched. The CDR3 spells CASSLLSGISGSNTDTQYF. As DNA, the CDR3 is TGTGCCAGCAGCTTACTGTCCGGGATTAGCGGGAGTAACACAGATACGCAGTATTTT.

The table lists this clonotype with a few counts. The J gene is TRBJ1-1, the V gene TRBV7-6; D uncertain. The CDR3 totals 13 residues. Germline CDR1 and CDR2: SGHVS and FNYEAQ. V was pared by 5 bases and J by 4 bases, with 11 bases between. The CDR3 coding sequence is TGTGCCAGCAGCCCTCTAGCCAGCACTGAAGCTTTCTTT. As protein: CASSPLASTEAFF.

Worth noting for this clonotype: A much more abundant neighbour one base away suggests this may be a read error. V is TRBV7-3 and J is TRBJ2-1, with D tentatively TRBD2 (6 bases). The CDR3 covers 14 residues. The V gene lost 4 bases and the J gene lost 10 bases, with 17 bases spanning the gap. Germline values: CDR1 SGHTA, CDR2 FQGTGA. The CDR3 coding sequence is TGTGCCAGCAGCTCAACTGGGGGGACCTACGAGCAGTTCTTC. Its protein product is CASSSTGGTYEQFF.

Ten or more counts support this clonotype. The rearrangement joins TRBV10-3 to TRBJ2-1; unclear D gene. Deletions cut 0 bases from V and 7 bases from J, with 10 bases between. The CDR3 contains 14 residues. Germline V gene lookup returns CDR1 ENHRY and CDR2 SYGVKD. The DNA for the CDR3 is TGTGCCATCAGTGAGTCAGGAGAGAGGAATGAGCAGTTCTTC. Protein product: CAISESGERNEQFF.

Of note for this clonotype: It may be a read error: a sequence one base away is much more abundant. The CDR3 DNA is TGCAGTGCGCTGGGACTCAGGGGGCGGAATGAGCAGTTCTTC. Residues: CSALGLRGRNEQFF. This rearrangement joins TRBV29-1 to TRBJ2-1, with TRBD1 identical over 8 bases. This CDR3 spans 14 amino acids. Germline values: CDR1 SQVTM, CDR2 ANQGSEA.

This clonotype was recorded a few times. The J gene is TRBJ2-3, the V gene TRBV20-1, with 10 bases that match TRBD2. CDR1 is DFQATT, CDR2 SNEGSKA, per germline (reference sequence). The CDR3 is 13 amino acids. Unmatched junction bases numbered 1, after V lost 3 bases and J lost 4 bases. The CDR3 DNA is TGCAGTGCTAGCCTAGCGGGGGCAGATACGCAGTATTTT. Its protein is CSASLAGADTQYF.

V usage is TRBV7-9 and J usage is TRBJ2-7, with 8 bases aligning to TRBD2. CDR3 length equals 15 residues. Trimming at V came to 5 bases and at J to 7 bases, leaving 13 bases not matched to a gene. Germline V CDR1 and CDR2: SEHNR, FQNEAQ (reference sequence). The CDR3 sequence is CASSPRLALNHEQYF. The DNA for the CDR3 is TGTGCCAGCAGCCCCCGACTAGCGTTAAACCATGAGCAGTACTTC.

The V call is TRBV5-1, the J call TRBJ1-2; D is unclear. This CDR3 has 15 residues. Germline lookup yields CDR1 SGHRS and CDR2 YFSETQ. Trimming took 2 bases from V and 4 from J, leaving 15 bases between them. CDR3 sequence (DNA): TGCGCCAGCAGCTTCAGACCTGAATTTCGCTATGGCTACACCTTC. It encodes CASSFRPEFRYGYTF. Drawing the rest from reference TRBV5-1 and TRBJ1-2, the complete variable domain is KAGVTQTPRYLIKTRGQQVTLSCSPISGHRSVSWYQQTPGQGLQFLFEYFSETQRNKGNFPGRFSGRQFSNSRSEMNVSTLELGDSALYLCASSFRPEFRYGYTFGSGTRLTVV.

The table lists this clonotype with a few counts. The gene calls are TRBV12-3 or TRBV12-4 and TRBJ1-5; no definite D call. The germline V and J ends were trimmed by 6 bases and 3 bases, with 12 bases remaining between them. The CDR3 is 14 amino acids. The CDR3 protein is CASRAPGINQPQHF. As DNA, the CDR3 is TGTGCCAGCAGAGCCCCGGGGATCAATCAGCCCCAGCATTTT.

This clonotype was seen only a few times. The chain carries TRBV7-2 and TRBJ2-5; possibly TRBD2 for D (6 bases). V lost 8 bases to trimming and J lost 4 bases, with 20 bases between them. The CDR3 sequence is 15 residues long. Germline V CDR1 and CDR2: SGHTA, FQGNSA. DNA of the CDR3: TGTGCCAGCCGCTCCCCTCCGGGAGTGGGAGAGACCCAGTACTTC. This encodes CASRSPPGVGETQYF.

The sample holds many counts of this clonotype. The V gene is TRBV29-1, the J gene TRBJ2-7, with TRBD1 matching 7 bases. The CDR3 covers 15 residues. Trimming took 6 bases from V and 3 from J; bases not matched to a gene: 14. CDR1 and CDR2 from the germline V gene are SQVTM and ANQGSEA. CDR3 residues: CSVQGAPGDSYEQYF. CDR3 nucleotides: TGCAGCGTCCAAGGGGCCCCCGGGGACAGCTACGAGCAGTACTTC.

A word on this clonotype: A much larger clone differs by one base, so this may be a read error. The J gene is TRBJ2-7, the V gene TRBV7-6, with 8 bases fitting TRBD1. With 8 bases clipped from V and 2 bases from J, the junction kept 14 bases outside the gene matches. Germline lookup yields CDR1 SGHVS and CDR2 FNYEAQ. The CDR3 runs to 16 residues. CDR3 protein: CASGPDAGTGTYEQYF. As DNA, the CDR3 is TGTGCCAGCGGCCCAGACGCCGGGACAGGAACCTACGAGCAGTACTTC.

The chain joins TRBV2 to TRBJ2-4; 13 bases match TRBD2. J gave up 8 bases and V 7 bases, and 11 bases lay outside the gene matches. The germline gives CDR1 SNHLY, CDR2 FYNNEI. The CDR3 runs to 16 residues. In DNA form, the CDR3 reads TGTGCCAGCAACCCTCCGGGACTAGCGGGGAGAGACATTCAGTACTTC. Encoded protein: CASNPPGLAGRDIQYF.

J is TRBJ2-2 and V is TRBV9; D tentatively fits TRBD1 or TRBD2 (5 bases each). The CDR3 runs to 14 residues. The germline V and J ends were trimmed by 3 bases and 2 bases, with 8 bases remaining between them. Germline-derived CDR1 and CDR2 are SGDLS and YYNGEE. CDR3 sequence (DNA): TGTGCCAGCAGCGCCTGGGACAACACCGGGGAGCTGTTTTTT. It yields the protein CASSAWDNTGELFF.

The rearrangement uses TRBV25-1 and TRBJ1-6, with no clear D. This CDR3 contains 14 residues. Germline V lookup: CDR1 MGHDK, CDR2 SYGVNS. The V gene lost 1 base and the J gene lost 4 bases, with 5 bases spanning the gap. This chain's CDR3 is CASSESGYNSPLHF. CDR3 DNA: TGTGCCAGCAGTGAATCTGGATATAATTCACCCCTCCACTTT.

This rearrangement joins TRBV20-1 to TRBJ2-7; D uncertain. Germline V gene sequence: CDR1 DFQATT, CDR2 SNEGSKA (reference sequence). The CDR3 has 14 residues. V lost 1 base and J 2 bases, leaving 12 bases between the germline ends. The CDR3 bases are TGCAGTGCTAGAGTTCGGGTCAGGCCCTACGAGCAGTACTTC. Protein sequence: CSARVRVRPYEQYF.

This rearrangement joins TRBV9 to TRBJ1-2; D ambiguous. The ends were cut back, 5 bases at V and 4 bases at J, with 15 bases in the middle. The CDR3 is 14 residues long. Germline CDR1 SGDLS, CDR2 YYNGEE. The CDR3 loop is CASSLDQLVYGYTF. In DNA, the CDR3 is TGTGCCAGCAGTTTAGATCAACTCGTCTATGGCTACACCTTC.

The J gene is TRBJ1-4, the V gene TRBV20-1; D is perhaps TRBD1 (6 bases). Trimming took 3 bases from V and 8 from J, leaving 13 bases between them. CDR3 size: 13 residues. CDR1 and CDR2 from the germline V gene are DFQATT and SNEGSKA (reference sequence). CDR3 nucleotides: TGCAGTGCTAGGGGACAAGGGCAGGAAAAACTGTTTTTT. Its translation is CSARGQGQEKLFF.

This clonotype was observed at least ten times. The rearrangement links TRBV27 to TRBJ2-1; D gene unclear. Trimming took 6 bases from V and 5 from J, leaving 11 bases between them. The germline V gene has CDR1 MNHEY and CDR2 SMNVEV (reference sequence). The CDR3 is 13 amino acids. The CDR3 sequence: CASSFGRNNEQFF. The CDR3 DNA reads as TGTGCCAGCAGCTTCGGACGGAACAATGAGCAGTTCTTC.

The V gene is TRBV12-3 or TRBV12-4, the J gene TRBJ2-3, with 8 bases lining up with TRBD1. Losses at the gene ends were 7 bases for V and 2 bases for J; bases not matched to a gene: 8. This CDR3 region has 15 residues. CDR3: CASIEDRANTDTQYF. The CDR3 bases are TGTGCCAGCATCGAGGACAGGGCGAACACAGATACGCAGTATTTT.

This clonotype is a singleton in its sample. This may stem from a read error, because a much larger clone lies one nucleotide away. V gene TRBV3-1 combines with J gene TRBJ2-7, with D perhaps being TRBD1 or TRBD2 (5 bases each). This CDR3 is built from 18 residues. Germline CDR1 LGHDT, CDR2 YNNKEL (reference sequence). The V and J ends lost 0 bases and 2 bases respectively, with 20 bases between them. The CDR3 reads CASSQDWDPPPSTYEQYF. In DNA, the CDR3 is TGTGCCAGCAGCCAAGATTGGGACCCTCCACCGAGTACCTACGAGCAGTACTTC.